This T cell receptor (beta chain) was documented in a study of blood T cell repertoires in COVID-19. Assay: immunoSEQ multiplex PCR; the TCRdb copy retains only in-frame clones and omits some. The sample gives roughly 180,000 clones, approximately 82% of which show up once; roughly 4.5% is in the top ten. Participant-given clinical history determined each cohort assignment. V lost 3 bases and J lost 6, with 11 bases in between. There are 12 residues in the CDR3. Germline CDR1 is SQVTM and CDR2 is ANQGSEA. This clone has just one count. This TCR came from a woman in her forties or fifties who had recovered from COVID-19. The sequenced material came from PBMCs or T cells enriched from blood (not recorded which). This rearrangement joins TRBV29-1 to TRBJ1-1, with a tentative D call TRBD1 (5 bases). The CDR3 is CSVEARQPEAFF. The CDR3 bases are TGCAGCGTTGAGGCCCGACAGCCTGAAGCTTTCTTT.